This TCR beta chain was retrieved from a study of cytomegalovirus exposure and HLA in healthy donors. In the PCR, 60 Vbeta and 13 Jbeta primers were used. Data came from immunoSEQ multiplex PCR; TCRdb stores just in-frame clones and leaves some out. The sample includes around 140,000 clones, roughly 9.6% of them seen just once. Study observations and caveats: Most TCR beta V segments were productive about 87% or about 30% of the time in an earlier analysis. Highest at DRB1 and lowest at HLA-C, TCR association rates differed among HLA loci in a later analysis.

With V trimmed by 4 bases and J by 11 bases, 5 bases remained unmatched. Germline CDR1 reads LNHNV; CDR2 reads YYDKDF (reference sequence). This CDR3 is built from 13 residues. Concerning this clone itself: Its specificity is not known.

The rearrangement links TRBV15 to TRBJ1-6, with 7 bases identical to TRBD1. The sequenced sample was PBMCs. This receptor was obtained from a woman between 40 and 55 years old in good health and CMV-seropositive. CDR3 nucleotide sequence: TGTGCCACCAGCAATCGACAGGGAACACCCCTCCACTTT. Translating it yields CATSNRQGTPLHF.